These T cell receptor beta chains were read from a single sample in a study of beta chain features in type 1 diabetes. Here immunoSEQ multiplex PCR was the method, and the copy in TCRdb shows in-frame clones only, minus some. The sample lists around 300,000 clones; 11% were seen once. The specimen sequenced was naive CD4+ T cells from blood. The receptors derive from a woman in her twenties or thirties in good health. Both conserved end residues are part of each CDR3. The order of the fields is clone size, J gene, D gene, V gene, CDR3 protein, CDR3 DNA. A D gene is named only where the DNA matches it firmly. Clone size is given for some rows only: seen once, a few or many times, or a class if the clone is expanded.

few TRBJ2-7 TRBD1 TRBV11-3 CASSSGQGETYEQYF TGTGCCAGCAGCTCGGGACAGGGGGAAACCTACGAGCAGTACTTC
few TRBJ2-4 - TRBV29-1 CSVDGQGSNIQYF TGCAGCGTTGATGGGCAGGGATCGAACATTCAGTACTTC
- TRBJ2-3 - TRBV6-5 CASWRDSTDTQYF TGTGCCAGCTGGAGGGACAGCACAGATACGCAGTATTTT
few TRBJ1-4 TRBD1 TRBV4-2 CASSRGQEEKLFF TGTGCCAGCAGCCGAGGACAGGAAGAAAAACTGTTTTTT
few TRBJ2-2 TRBD2 TRBV7-3 CASSLAVAGGRNGELFF TGTGCCAGCAGCTTGGCCGTGGCGGGAGGCCGAAACGGGGAGCTGTTTTTT
few TRBJ2-3 TRBD2 TRBV9 CASSVESGLAGEQDTQYF TGTGCCAGCAGCGTAGAGTCGGGACTAGCGGGAGAGCAAGATACGCAGTATTTT
few TRBJ1-2 - TRBV30 CAWSVYGGYTF TGTGCCTGGAGTGTGTACGGTGGCTACACCTTC
few TRBJ2-1 TRBD2 TRBV7-9 CASSLPRGELPREQFF TGTGCCAGCAGCTTACCCCGGGGGGAGCTACCCCGTGAGCAGTTCTTC
- TRBJ1-2 - TRBV28 CASSVQQGGMGYGYTF TGTGCCAGCAGCGTTCAACAGGGAGGGATGGGGTATGGCTACACCTTC
- TRBJ1-5 - TRBV2 CASSVGGRLQPQHF TGTGCCAGCAGTGTGGGAGGTCGTCTTCAGCCCCAGCATTTT
- TRBJ2-5 TRBD2 TRBV5-6 CASSSERGIQETQYF TGTGCCAGCAGCTCCGAGCGGGGGATTCAAGAGACCCAGTACTTC
few TRBJ2-7 TRBD1 TRBV27 CASSLVEGAGYEQYF TGTGCCAGCAGTTTAGTTGAGGGGGCGGGCTACGAGCAGTACTTC
few TRBJ2-7 TRBD1 TRBV7-9 CASSLDGTAYSYEQYF TGTGCCAGCAGCTTGGACGGGACAGCATACTCCTACGAGCAGTACTTC
few TRBJ2-1 - TRBV9 CASSPGGGGVLYNEQFF TGTGCCAGCAGCCCCGGGGGTGGCGGCGTACTTTACAATGAGCAGTTCTTC
few TRBJ2-7 - TRBV2 CASSEDSESSYEQYF TGTGCCAGCAGTGAAGATTCGGAGAGCTCCTACGAGCAGTACTTC
few TRBJ1-2 - TRBV6-5 CASSPSQANYGYTF TGTGCCAGCAGTCCAAGCCAGGCTAACTATGGCTACACCTTC
few TRBJ1-1 - TRBV7-3 CASSPSGGSNTEAFF TGTGCCAGCAGCCCATCGGGGGGCTCGAACACTGAAGCTTTCTTT
- TRBJ2-3 TRBD1 TRBV5-1 CASSPVSNRGRGTQYF TGCGCCAGCAGCCCCGTGTCAAACAGGGGGCGCGGTACGCAGTATTTT
- TRBJ2-7 - TRBV2 CASSEQGVDEQYF TGTGCCAGCAGTGAACAGGGCGTAGACGAGCAGTACTTC
few TRBJ2-2 - TRBV25-1 CASSGTANTGELFF TGTGCCAGCAGTGGGACAGCGAACACCGGGGAGCTGTTTTTT
- TRBJ1-4 TRBD1 TRBV10-1 CAGSGQGEKLFF TGCGCCGGTTCGGGACAGGGAGAAAAACTGTTTTTT
- TRBJ2-2 TRBD2 TRBV6-1 CASSGLAGGSGELFF TGTGCCAGCAGCGGACTAGCGGGAGGGTCCGGGGAGCTGTTTTTT
few TRBJ2-7 TRBD2 TRBV18 CASSFGLAGASYEQYF TGTGCCAGCTCATTTGGACTAGCGGGAGCCTCCTACGAGCAGTACTTC
- TRBJ2-7 TRBD1 TRBV29-1 CSVFTGGASHEQYF TGCAGCGTTTTCACAGGGGGCGCCTCTCACGAGCAGTACTTC